The T cell receptor (beta chain) under discussion was sequenced for a study of blood T cell repertoires in COVID-19. On this clone itself: The sample has other DNA sequences that encode this CDR3 too.

The length of the CDR3 is 17 residues. The protocol was immunoSEQ multiplex PCR, while the TCRdb copy is restricted to in-frame clones and leaves out a portion. This sample yields some 180,000 clones, of which around 85% are seen a single time; around 8% belongs to the top ten. This receptor was obtained from an older woman with acute or convalescent COVID-19. The genes are TRBV12-2 and TRBJ1-2; the D call of TRBD1 is as the table states it, not checked on the DNA. TRBV12-2 is deemed a pseudogene. The source material was peripheral blood. The CDR3 region has the DNA TGTGCAAGTCGCTTAGCGGATCGGAACGACAATCTCTATGGCTACACCTTC. Amino acid sequence: CASRLADRNDNLYGYTF.